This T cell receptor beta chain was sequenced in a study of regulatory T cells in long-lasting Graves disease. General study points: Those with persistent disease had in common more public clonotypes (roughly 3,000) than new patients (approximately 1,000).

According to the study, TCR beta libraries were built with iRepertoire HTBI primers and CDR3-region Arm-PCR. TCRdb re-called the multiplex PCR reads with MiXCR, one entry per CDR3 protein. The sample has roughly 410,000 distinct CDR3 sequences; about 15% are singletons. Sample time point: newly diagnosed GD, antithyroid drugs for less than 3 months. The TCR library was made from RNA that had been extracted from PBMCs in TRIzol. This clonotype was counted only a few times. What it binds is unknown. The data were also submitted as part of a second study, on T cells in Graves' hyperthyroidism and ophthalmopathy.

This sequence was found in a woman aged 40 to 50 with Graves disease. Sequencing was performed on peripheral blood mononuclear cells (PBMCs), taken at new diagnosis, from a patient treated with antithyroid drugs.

CDR3 nucleotides: TGTGCCAGCAGCCCCGGACAGTCTTATAATGAAAAACTGTTTTTT. This sequence encodes CASSPGQSYNEKLFF. The chain uses TRBV5-4 and TRBJ1-4, with D perhaps matching TRBD1 (6 bases). Germline CDR1 and CDR2: SGHNT and YYREEE (reference sequence). The CDR3 contains 15 residues. The V and J ends lost 4 bases and 4 bases respectively, with 14 bases between them.